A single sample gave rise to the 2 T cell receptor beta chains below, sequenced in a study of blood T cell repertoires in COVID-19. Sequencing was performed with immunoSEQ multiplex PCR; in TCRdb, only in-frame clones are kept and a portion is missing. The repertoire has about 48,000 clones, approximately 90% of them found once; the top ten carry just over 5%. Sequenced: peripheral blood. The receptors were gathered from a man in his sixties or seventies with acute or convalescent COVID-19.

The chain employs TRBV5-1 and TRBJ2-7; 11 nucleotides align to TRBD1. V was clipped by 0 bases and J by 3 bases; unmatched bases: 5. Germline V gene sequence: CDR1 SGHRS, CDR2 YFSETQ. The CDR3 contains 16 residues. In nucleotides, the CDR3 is TGCGCCAGCAGCTTGGTCGGGACAGGGGGTTTCTACGAGCAGTACTTC. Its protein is CASSLVGTGGFYEQYF. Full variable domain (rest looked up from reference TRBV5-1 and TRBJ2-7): KAGVTQTPRYLIKTRGQQVTLSCSPISGHRSVSWYQQTPGQGLQFLFEYFSETQRNKGNFPGRFSGRQFSNSRSEMNVSTLELGDSALYLCASSLVGTGGFYEQYFGPGTRLTVT.

The CDR3 nucleotides read TGTGCCAGCAGTGAAGCTCAGGACACCGGGGAGCTGTTTTTT. The encoded protein is CASSEAQDTGELFF. The chain uses TRBV6-4 and TRBJ2-2; D not resolved. Trimming took 3 bases from V and 3 from J, leaving 8 bases between them. This CDR3 has 14 residues. Per germline, CDR1 MRHNA and CDR2 SNTAGT.